This T cell receptor (beta chain) was found in a study of blood T cell repertoires in COVID-19. Study details: The samples span acute and convalescent COVID-19 from the United States, Italy and Spain. Sample material is recorded as cDNA or gDNA derived from T cells, B-cell-depleted T cells, or PBMCs.

Germline V CDR1 and CDR2: SGHRS, YFSETQ. This CDR3 region has 15 residues. V shed 6 bases and J shed 4 bases, with 17 bases lying between them. Authors' methods: Quantification of nucleated cells was approximated via reference gene primer amplification. Generated by immunoSEQ multiplex PCR, the TCRdb table keeps only in-frame clones and is missing some. D and trimming come from the DNA, and the V and J calls and clone size come from that table. The sample contains some 160,000 clones, about 86% of which appear only once. Enrolment of Seattle patients took place during active infection, and they were followed longitudinally.

Sequenced sample: peripheral blood. V is TRBV5-1 and J is TRBJ2-1; the D gene is possibly TRBD1 (7 bases). The sequence was collected from a woman in her seventies with COVID-19, enrolled during active disease. CDR3 nucleotides: TGCGCCAGCACCCTTGGGCAGGGGGGATACAATGAGCAGTTCTTC. It encodes CASTLGQGGYNEQFF. Based on the CDR3 plus reference TRBV5-1 and TRBJ2-1, the full variable domain is KAGVTQTPRYLIKTRGQQVTLSCSPISGHRSVSWYQQTPGQGLQFLFEYFSETQRNKGNFPGRFSGRQFSNSRSEMNVSTLELGDSALYLCASTLGQGGYNEQFFGPGTRLTVL.